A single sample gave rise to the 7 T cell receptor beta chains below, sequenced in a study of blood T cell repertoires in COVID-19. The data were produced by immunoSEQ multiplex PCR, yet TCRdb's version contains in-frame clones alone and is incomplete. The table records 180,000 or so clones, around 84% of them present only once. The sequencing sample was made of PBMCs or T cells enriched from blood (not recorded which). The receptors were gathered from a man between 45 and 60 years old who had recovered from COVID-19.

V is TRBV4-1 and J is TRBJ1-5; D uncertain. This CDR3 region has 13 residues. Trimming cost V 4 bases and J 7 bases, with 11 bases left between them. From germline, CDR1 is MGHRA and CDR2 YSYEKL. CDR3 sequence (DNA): TGCGCCAGCAGCCTCGGACTGGAGCAGCCCCAGCATTTT. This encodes CASSLGLEQPQHF.

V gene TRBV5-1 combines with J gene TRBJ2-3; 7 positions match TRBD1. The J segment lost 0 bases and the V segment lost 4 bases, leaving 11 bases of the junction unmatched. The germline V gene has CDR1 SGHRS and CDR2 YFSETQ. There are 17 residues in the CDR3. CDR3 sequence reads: CASSRTGSGSSTDTQYF. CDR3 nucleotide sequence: TGCGCCAGCAGCCGGACAGGTTCGGGGTCTAGCACAGATACGCAGTATTTT. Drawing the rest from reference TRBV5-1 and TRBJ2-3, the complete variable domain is KAGVTQTPRYLIKTRGQQVTLSCSPISGHRSVSWYQQTPGQGLQFLFEYFSETQRNKGNFPGRFSGRQFSNSRSEMNVSTLELGDSALYLCASSRTGSGSSTDTQYFGPGTRLTVL.

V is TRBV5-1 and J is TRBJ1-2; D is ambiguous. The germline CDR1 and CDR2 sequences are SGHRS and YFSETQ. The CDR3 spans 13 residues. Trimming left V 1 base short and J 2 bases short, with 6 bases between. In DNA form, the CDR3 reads TGCGCCAGCAGCTTGAGTCAGAACTATGGCTACACCTTC. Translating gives CASSLSQNYGYTF.

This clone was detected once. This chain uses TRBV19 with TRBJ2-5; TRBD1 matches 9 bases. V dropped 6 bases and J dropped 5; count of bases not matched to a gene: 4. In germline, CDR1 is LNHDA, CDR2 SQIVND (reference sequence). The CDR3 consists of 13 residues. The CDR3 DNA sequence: TGTGCCAGTAGGGGACAGGGAACGGAGACCCAGTACTTC. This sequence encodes CASRGQGTETQYF.

The chain's CDR3 is CASSLVGWRGETQYF. CDR3 bases: TGTGCCAGCAGCTTAGTAGGTTGGAGGGGAGAGACCCAGTACTTC. The genes are TRBV7-8 and TRBJ2-5; D may be TRBD2 (6 bases). V was shortened by 1 base and J by 4 bases, with 13 bases between the two germline ends. There are 15 residues in the CDR3. Germline CDR1 is SGHVS and CDR2 is FQNEAQ. Using reference TRBV7-8 and TRBJ2-5 for the parts outside the CDR3, the full variable domain is GAGVSQSPRYKVAKRGQDVALRCDPISGHVSLFWYQQALGQGPEFLTYFQNEAQLDKSGLPSDRFFAERPEGSVSTLKIQRTQQEDSAVYLCASSLVGWRGETQYFGPGTRLLVL.

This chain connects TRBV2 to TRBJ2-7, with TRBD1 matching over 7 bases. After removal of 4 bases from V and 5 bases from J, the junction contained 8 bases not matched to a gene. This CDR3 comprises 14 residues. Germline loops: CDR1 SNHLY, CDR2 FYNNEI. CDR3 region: CASSGEQGTHEQYF. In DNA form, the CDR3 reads TGTGCCAGCAGTGGAGAACAGGGGACCCACGAGCAGTACTTC.

CDR3 in DNA: TGCGCCAGCAGCTTACAGGCAGCGGGGAACACTGAAGCTTTCTTT. Translation: CASSLQAAGNTEAFF. This chain links TRBV5-1 with TRBJ1-1; D might be TRBD1 (5 bases). Trimming took 2 bases from V and 1 from J, leaving 12 bases between them. This CDR3 comprises 15 residues. Germline CDR1 SGHRS, CDR2 YFSETQ.